What follows describes a single T cell receptor beta chain. The repertoire was sequenced with immunoSEQ multiplex PCR; TCRdb's copy has only in-frame clones and lacks some. In the table there are 60,000 to 90,000 clones, around 97% of which are singletons. Germline loops: CDR1 DFQATT, CDR2 SNEGSKA (reference sequence). The CDR3 consists of 11 residues. This sample was taken from a study of technical replicates of blood from a handful of donors. The TCR was taken from a human donor in good health. The chain uses TRBV20-1 and TRBJ2-7, with TRBD1 matching over 9 bases. Material: T cells isolated from PBMCs. The CDR3, as DNA: TGCGGGACAGGGACCTTTGACGAGCAGTACTTC. It yields the protein CGTGTFDEQYF.